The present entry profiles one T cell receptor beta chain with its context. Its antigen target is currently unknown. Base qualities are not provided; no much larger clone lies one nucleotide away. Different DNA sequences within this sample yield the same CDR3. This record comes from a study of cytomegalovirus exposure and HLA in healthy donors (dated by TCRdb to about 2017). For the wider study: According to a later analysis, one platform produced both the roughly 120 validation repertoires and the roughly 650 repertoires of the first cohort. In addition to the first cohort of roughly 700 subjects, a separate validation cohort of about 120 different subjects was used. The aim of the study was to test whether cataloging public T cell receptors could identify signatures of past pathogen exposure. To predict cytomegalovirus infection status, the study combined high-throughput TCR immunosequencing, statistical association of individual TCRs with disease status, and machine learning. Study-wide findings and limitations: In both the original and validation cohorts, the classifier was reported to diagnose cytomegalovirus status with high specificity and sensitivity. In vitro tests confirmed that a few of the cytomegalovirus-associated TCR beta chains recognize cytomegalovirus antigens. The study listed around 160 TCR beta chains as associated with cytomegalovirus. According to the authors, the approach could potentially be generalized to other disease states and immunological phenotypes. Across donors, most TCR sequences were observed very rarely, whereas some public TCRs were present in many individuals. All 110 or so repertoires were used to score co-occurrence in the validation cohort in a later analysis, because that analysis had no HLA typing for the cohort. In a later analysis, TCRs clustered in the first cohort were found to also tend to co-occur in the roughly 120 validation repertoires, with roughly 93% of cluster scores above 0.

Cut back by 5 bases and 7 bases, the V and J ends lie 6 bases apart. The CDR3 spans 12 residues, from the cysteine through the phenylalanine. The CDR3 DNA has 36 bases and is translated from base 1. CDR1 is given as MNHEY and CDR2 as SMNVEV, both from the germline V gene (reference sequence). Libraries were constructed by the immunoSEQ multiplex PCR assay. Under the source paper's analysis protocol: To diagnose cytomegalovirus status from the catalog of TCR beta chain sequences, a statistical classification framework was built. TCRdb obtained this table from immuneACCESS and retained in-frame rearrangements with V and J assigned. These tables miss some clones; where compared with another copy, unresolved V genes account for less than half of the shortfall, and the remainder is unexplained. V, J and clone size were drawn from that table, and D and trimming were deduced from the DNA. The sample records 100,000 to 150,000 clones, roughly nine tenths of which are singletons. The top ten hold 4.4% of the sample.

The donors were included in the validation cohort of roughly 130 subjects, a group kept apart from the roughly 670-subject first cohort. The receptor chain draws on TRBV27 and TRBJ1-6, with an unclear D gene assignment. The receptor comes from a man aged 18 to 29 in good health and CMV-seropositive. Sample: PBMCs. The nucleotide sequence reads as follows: TGTGCCAGCAGTCTGCGGAATTCACCCCTCCACTTT. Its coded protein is CASSLRNSPLHF.